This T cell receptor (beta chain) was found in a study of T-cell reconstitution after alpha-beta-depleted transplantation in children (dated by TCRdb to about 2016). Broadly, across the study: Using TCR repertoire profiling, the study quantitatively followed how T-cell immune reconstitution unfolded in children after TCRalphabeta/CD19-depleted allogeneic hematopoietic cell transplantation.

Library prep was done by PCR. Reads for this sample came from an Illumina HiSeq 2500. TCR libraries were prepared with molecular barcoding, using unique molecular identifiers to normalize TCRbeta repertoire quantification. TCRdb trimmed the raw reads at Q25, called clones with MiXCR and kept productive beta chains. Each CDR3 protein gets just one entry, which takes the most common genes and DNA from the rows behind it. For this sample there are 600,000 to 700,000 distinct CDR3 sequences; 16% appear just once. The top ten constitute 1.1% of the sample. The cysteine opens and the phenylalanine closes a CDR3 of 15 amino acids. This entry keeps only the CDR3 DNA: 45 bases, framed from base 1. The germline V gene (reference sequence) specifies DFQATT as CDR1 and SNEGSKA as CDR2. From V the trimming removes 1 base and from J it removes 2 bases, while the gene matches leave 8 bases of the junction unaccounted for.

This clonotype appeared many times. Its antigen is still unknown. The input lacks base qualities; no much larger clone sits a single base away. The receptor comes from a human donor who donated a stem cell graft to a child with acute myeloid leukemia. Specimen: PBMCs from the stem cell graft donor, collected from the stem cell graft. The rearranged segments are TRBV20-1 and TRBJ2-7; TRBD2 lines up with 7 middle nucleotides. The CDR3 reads CSARVPRAGAYEQYF. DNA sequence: TGCAGTGCTAGAGTGCCCCGGGCGGGGGCCTACGAGCAGTACTTC.